This T cell receptor (beta chain) was recovered during a study of CD8 T cells in ankylosing spondylitis (dated by TCRdb to about 2017). General notes on the study: T cell receptor beta repertoires were profiled in healthy donors and ankylosing spondylitis patients so that disease-linked TCR variants could be found. The full study cohort was made up of 25 ankylosing spondylitis patients and about a hundred healthy donors. Peripheral blood was sampled, and synovial fluid was additionally collected from ankylosing spondylitis patients.

This clonotype was seen at least ten times. What this receptor recognizes is not known. No base qualities exist here, and no much larger clone lies one base off it. Beyond this particular receptor, the publication reports: In peripheral blood, the disease-linked clones were found at relatively low frequencies and had a CD8+ phenotype. Some TCR beta motif variants had previously been reported in synovial fluid and blood of reactive arthritis patients, which suggested common disease-initiation mechanisms. According to the report, matched synovial fluid samples from ankylosing spondylitis patients were significantly enriched for the disease-linked clones. A TCR beta motif made up of several highly homologous amino acid variants appeared to be characteristic of blood from ankylosing spondylitis patients.

CDR1 and CDR2 are read off the germline V gene as MNHEY and SVGAGI. From the cysteine through the phenylalanine, the CDR3 covers 14 amino acids. The DNA shown is the 42-base CDR3, in frame from base 1. Trimming at the junction amounts to 2 bases on V and 4 bases on J, and the germline ends lie 11 bases apart. The sequencer was an Illumina HiSeq 2500. Quantitative 5'-RACE with molecular barcodes was used to prepare TCR beta libraries. The paper's processing steps were these. A new computational method, built on a probabilistic model of VDJ rearrangement, was used to identify disease-linked TCR variants. Using fastp at Q25 and MiXCR, TCRdb reprocessed the public reads and kept productive beta chains. Rows merge per CDR3 protein into single entries with the most common DNA and genes. None of the V and J calls come from the authors' own analysis; TCRdb made them. This sample comprises around 490,000 distinct CDR3 sequences, about 5.4% of them detected only once. The ten largest clones take up under 4.5% of the sample.

The receptor chain draws on TRBV6-5 and TRBJ1-2, and the D gene may be TRBD1, 6 bases matching. The sequenced sample consisted of blood, either unsorted or a sorted T cell fraction (not recorded which). The receptor comes from a male donor with ankylosing spondylitis. CDR3 sequence: CASSYLQGTYGYTF. The DNA reads TGTGCCAGCAGTTACCTGCAGGGGACCTATGGCTACACCTTC.